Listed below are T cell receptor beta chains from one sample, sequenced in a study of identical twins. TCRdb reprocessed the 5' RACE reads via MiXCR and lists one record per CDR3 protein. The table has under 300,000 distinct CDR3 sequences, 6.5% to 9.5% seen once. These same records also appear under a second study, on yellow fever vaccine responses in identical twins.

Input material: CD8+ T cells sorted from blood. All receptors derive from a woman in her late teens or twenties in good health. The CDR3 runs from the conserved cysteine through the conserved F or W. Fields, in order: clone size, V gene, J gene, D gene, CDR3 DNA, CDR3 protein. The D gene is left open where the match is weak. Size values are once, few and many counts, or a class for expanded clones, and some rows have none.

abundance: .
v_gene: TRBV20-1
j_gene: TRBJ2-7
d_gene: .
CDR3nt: TGCAGTGCTAGAGATTCGGGCGGGATAGGGTACGAGCAGTACTTC
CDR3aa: CSARDSGGIGYEQYF

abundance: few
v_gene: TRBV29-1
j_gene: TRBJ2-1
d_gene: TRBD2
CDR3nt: TGCAGCGTCCTAGCGGGAGGGGATGAGCAGTTCTTC
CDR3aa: CSVLAGGDEQFF

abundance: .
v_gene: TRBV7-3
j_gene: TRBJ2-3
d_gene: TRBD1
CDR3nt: TGTGCCAGCAGCTCCGGGACAGGGAATACGCAGTATTTT
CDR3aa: CASSSGTGNTQYF

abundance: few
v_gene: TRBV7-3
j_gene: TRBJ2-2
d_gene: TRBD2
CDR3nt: TGTGCCAGCAGCTCCGAGACTAGCTTCGGTGCCGGGGAGCTGTTTTTT
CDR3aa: CASSSETSFGAGELFF

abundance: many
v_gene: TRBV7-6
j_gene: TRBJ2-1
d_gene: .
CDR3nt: TGTGCCAGCAGCTTAGAGCTTAAAGGGGACAATGAGCAGTTCTTC
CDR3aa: CASSLELKGDNEQFF

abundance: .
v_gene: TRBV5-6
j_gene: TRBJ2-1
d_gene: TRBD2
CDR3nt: TGTGCCAGCAGCTTGGCAGCTAGCGGTACCTACAATGAGCAGTTCTTC
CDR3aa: CASSLAASGTYNEQFF

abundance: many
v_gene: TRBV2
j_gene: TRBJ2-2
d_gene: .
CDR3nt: TGTGCCAGCAGCGTCGGGGAAACTGATGCGAACACCGGGGAGCTGTTTTTT
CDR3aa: CASSVGETDANTGELFF

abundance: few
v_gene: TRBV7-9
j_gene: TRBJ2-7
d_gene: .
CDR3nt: TGTGCCAGCAGCACAAAAACCTCAGGGGACCGGGAGCAGTACTTC
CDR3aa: CASSTKTSGDREQYF

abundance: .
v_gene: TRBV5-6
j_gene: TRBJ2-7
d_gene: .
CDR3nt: TGTGCCAGCAGTCTTAGGGAGTACGAGCAGTACTTC
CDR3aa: CASSLREYEQYF

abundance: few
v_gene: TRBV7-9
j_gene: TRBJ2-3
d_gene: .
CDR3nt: TGTGCCAGCAGCCCGCGGGACATGGGGACAGATACGCAGTATTTT
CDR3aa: CASSPRDMGTDTQYF

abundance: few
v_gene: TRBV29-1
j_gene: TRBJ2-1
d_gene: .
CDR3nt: TGCAGCGTTGGATCCCAGAGCTCCTACAATGAGCAGTTCTTC
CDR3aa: CSVGSQSSYNEQFF

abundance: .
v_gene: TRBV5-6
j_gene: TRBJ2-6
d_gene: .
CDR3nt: TGTGCCAGCAGCGCTGGGGGGGCGGCACCTGGGGCCAACGTCCTGACTTTC
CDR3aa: CASSAGGAAPGANVLTF

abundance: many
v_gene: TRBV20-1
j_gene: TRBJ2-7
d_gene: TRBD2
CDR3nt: TGCAGTGCTAGAGATTCGCTTGGGACTATAGCTTACGAGCAGTACTTC
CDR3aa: CSARDSLGTIAYEQYF

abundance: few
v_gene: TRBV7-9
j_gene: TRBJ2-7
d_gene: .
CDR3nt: TGTGCCAGCAGCTTCCTCCCCAGCGGATTCTACGAGCAGTACTTC
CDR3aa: CASSFLPSGFYEQYF

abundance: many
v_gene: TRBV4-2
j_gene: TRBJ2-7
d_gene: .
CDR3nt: TGTGCCAGCAGCCAAGATTATTCGACTAGGCCATCTGAGGAGCAGTACTTC
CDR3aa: CASSQDYSTRPSEEQYF

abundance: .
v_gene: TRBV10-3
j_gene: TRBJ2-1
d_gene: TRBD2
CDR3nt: TGTGCCACGGGACGGGGTGGCGGGGGAAGTGGTTACAATGAGCAGTTCTTC
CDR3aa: CATGRGGGGSGYNEQFF

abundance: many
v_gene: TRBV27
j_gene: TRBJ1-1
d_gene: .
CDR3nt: TGTGCCAGCAGTGAAGCGGACAAATACACTGAAGCTTTCTTT
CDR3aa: CASSEADKYTEAFF

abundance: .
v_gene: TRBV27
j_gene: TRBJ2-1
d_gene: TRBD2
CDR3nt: TGTGCCAGCAGTCCCGGACTAGCGGGAGGCAACTACAATGAGCAGTTCTTC
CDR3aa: CASSPGLAGGNYNEQFF

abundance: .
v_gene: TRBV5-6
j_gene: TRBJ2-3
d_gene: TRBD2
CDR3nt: TGTGCCAGCAGCCCCGGGGGGTCAGGAGATACGCAGTATTTT
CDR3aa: CASSPGGSGDTQYF

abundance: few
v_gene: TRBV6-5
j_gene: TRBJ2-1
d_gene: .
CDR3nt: TGTGCCAGCAGTTACTCATTCGGCGGACAGAACAATGAGCAGTTCTTC
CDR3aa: CASSYSFGGQNNEQFF